Reported below is one T cell receptor (beta chain). Reprocessing the 5' RACE reads, TCRdb reports a single entry for every CDR3 protein and omits DNA. Its table records 200,000 to 300,000 distinct CDR3 sequences. The sample comes from a study of T cells expressing NK-cell markers. Study-wide background: Researchers got TCR beta repertoires out of sorted CD3+CD56+NKG2C+, CD3+CD56+NKG2C- and CD3+CD56-NKG2C+ T cells.

The CDR3 runs to 15 residues. Per germline, CDR1 MGHRA and CDR2 YSYEKL. Sequenced sample: blood T cells: a sorted CD56 or NKG2C T cell subset, CD4+ or CD8+ T cells, or bulk PBMC T cells (not recorded which). This chain connects TRBV4-1 to TRBJ2-5; TCRdb designates TRBD2, a call that cannot be tested without DNA. The clonotype was recovered from a woman between 18 and 69 years old in good health. Here the CDR3 reads CASSLAGLAQETQYF.